What follows is one T cell receptor (beta chain) and its context. Its cognate antigen is unknown. The record originates from a study of early stage breast cancer tumors. Turning to the study itself: The ER+/PR+/HER2- tumors included 7 to 9 ductal and four lobular carcinomas.

Findings and caveats of the study: Most shared enriched TCRB sequences were commonly generated ones. Tumors had approximately 2.5-fold higher T cell density than normal breast.

Each sample had two DNA replicates, 0.45 to 0.65 ug blood or about 1.5 ug tissue. Libraries were prepared by immunoSEQ multiplex PCR; TCRdb keeps only in-frame clonotypes and omits some of them. The sample comprises about 72,000 clones, around 80% of which are singletons, and approximately 3.7% rests with the top ten. CDR3 length: 14 residues. Trimming took 0 bases from V and 4 from J, leaving 10 bases between them. From germline, CDR1 is SGHRS and CDR2 YFSETQ. The chain has TRBV5-1 and TRBJ2-5; D is possibly TRBD1 (5 bases). The sequence was collected from a person aged 55 to 75 with breast cancer. Sequences were obtained from blood. The CDR3 DNA reads as TGCGCCAGCAGCTTGGAGGCCCAGGGAGAGACCCAGTACTTC. Protein sequence: CASSLEAQGETQYF.